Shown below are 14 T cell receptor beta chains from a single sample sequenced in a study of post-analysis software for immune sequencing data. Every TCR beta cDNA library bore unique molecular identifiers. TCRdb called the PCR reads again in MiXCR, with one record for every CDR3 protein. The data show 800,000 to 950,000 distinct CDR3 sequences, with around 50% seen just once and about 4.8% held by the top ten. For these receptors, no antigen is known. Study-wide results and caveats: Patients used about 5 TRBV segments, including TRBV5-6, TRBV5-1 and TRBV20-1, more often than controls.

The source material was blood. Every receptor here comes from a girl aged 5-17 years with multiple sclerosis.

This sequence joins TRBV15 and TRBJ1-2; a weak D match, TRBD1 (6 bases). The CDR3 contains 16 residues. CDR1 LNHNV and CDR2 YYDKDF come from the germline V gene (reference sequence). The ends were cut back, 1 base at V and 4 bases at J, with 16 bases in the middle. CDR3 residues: CATSRVGGIISYGYTF. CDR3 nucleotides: TGTGCCACCAGCAGAGTAGGGGGGATCATTAGCTATGGCTACACCTTC.

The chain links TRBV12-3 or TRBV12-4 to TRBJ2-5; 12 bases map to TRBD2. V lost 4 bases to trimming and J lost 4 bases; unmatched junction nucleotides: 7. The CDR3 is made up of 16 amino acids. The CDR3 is CASSWGTSGFGETQYF. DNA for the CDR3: TGTGCCAGCAGTTGGGGGACTAGCGGGTTTGGAGAGACCCAGTACTTC.

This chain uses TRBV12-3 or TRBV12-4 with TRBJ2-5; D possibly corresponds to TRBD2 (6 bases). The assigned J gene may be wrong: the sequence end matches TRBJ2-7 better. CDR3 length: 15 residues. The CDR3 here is CASRSGTGGMSEQYF. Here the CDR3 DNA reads TGTGCCAGCAGATCCGGGACCGGGGGAATGAGCGAGCAGTACTTC.

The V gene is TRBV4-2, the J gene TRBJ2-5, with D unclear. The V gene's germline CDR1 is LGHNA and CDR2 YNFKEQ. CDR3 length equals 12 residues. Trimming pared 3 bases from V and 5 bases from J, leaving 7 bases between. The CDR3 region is CASSQPRETQYF. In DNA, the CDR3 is TGTGCCAGCAGCCAGCCCCGGGAGACCCAGTACTTC.

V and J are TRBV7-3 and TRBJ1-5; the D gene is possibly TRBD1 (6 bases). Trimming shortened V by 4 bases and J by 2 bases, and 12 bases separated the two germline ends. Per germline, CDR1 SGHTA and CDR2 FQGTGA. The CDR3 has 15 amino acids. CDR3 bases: TGTGCCAGCAGCTCGGCAGGGGTGCGCAATCAGCCCCAGCATTTT. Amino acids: CASSSAGVRNQPQHF.

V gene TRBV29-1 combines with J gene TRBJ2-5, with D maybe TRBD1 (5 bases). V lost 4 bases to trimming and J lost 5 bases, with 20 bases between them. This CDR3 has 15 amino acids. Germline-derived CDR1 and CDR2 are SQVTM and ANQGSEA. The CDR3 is CSVVRSLGLRETQYF. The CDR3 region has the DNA TGCAGCGTTGTTAGATCCTTGGGGCTCCGGGAGACCCAGTACTTC.

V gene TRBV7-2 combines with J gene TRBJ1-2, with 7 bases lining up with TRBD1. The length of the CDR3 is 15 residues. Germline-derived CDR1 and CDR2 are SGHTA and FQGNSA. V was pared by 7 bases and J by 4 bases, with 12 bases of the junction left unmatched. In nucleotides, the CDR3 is TGTGCCAGCACCCCCCAAGCAGGGGGGACCTATGGCTACACCTTC. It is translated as CASTPQAGGTYGYTF.

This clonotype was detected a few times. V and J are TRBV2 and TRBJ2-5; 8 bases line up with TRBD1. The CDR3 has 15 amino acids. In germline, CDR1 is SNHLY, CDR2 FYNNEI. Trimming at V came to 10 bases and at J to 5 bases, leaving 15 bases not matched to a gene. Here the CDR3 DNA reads TGTGCCACCCGGGCCGGGACAGGTACGTCGGAGACCCAGTACTTC. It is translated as CATRAGTGTSETQYF.

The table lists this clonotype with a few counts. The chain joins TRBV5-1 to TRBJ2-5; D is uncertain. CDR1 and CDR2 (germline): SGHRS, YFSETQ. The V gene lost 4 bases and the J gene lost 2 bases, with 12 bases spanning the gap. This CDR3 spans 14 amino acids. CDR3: CASSAGAIQETQYF. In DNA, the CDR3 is TGCGCCAGCAGCGCCGGCGCCATTCAAGAGACCCAGTACTTC.

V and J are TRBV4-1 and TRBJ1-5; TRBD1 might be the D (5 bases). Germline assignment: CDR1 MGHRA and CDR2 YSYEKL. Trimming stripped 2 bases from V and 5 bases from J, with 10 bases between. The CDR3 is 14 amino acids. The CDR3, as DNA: TGCGCCAGCAGCCAACTCAGGGTCTATCAGCCCCAGCATTTT. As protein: CASSQLRVYQPQHF.

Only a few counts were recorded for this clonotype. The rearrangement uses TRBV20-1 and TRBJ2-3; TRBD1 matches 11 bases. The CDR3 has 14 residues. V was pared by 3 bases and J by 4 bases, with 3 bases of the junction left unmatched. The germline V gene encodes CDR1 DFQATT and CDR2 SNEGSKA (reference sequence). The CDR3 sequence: CSASGQGASDTQYF. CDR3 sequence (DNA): TGCAGTGCTAGCGGACAGGGGGCCTCAGATACGCAGTATTTT.

CDR3 amino acids: CASSLWGGGTEAFF. DNA of the CDR3: TGTGCCAGCAGTTTATGGGGGGGTGGCACTGAAGCTTTCTTT. The rearrangement links TRBV27 to TRBJ1-1; D may be TRBD1 (5 bases). CDR3 size: 14 residues. Germline-derived CDR1 and CDR2 are MNHEY and SMNVEV (reference sequence). V was pared by 1 base and J by 4 bases, with 10 bases between.

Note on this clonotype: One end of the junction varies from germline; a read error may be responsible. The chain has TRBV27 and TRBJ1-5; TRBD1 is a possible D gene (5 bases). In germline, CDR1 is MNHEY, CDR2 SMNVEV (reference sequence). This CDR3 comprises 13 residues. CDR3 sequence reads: CATRIGTNQPQHF. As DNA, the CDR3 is TGTGCCACCCGAATAGGGACCAATCAGCCTCAGCATTTT.

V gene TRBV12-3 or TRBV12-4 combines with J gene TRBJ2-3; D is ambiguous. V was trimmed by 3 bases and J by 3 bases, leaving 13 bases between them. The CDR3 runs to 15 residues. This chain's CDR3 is CASSLGWAATDTQYF. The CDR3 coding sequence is TGTGCCAGCAGTTTGGGGTGGGCAGCTACAGATACGCAGTATTTT.